The clone carrying this T cell receptor beta chain occurred a few times. The antigen remains unidentified. The record originates from a study of beta chain features in type 1 diabetes. On the study more broadly: Healthy donors and patients had similar age, gender and cell yields.

Every isolated RNA sample was fully reverse transcribed, so sequencing captured expressed TCRB transcripts. The table came from immunoSEQ multiplex PCR; TCRdb's copy has only in-frame clones and leaves some out. Of 240,000 or so clones detected, about 15% appear once; the ten largest clones hold 0.015% to 0.02%. The CDR3 sequence is 13 residues long. Trimming stripped 0 bases from V and 3 bases from J, with 4 bases between. Germline V CDR1 and CDR2: SGHNT, YYREEE (reference sequence). Study conclusions and caveats: Sequencing of cDNA might inflate the share of cells that strongly express TCR. Researchers report that Type 1 diabetes patients had moderately but significantly shorter TCRB CDR3s across all four CD4+ subsets.

Sequences were obtained from naive CD4+ T cells from blood. This chain uses TRBV5-4 with TRBJ1-5; D is uncertain. The sequence was collected from a man aged 25-40 years with type 1 diabetes. DNA of the CDR3: TGTGCCAGCAGCTTGGACAACAATCAGCCCCAGCATTTT. Translating it yields CASSLDNNQPQHF.